The entry below describes one T cell receptor beta chain. The CDR3 has 15 amino acids. Trimming cost V 8 bases and J 1 base, with 17 bases left between them. TCRdb fed the 5' RACE reads into MiXCR, producing one record per CDR3 protein. The repertoire has approximately 620,000 distinct CDR3 sequences, over 8.5% of them found once; the top ten carry 0.98%. The data originate from a study of identical twins. Only healthy Caucasians were enrolled as donors. The same data also went into a second study, on yellow fever vaccine responses in identical twins.

Material: PBMCs. The rearrangement uses TRBV12-3 or TRBV12-4 and TRBJ2-5; either TRBD1 or TRBD2 may fit D (5 bases each). The source is a woman between 18 and 29 years old in good health. The chain's CDR3 is CASRTGVGTQETQYF. As DNA, the CDR3 is TGTGCCAGCCGAACCGGGGTGGGGACCCAAGAGACCCAGTACTTC.